The 26 T cell receptor beta chains below all came from one sample that was sequenced in a study of cytomegalovirus exposure and HLA in healthy donors. Primers: 60 Vbeta forward and 13 Jbeta reverse. Generated by immunoSEQ multiplex PCR, the TCRdb table keeps only in-frame clones and is missing some. The sample yields 150,000 to 200,000 clones, under 75% seen once. The sequencing input was PBMCs. These TCRs come from a middle-aged man in good health and CMV-seropositive.

The chain recombines TRBV7-3 with TRBJ1-2; 8 bases are shared with TRBD1. The CDR3 runs 14 residues. Looked up from germline, CDR1 is SGHTA and CDR2 is FQGTGA. V was clipped by 2 bases and J by 4 bases; unmatched bases: 3. CDR3 region: CASSLGQGGYGYTF. The CDR3 DNA is TGTGCCAGCAGCTTAGGACAGGGCGGCTATGGCTACACCTTC.

CDR3 DNA: TGTGCCAGCAGCGTCGACAGGGCTCGAGAAAAACTGTTTTTT. Protein: CASSVDRAREKLFF. The J gene is TRBJ1-4, the V gene TRBV5-4, with 7 bases that match TRBD1. V lost 4 bases, J lost 8 bases, and 8 bases stayed unmatched. The CDR3 is made up of 14 amino acids. Germline V gene lookup returns CDR1 SGHNT and CDR2 YYREEE (reference sequence). The complete variable domain, with remaining parts taken from reference TRBV5-4 and TRBJ1-4, reads ETGVTQSPTHLIKTRGQQVTLRCSSQSGHNTVSWYQQALGQGPQFIFQYYREEENGRGNFPPRFSGLQFPNYSSELNVNALELDDSALYLCASSVDRAREKLFFGSGTQLSVL.

The gene calls are TRBV7-3 and TRBJ2-1; 8 bases map to TRBD2. V trimming: 5 bases; J trimming: 10 bases; junction bases outside the gene matches: 10. The germline V gene encodes CDR1 SGHTA and CDR2 FQGTGA. The CDR3 extends over 14 amino acids. CDR3 in DNA: TGTGCCAGCAGCACCTCGGGGGGGCCTGAGGAGCAGTTCTTC. Its protein is CASSTSGGPEEQFF. The complete variable domain, with remaining parts taken from reference TRBV7-3 and TRBJ2-1, reads GAGVSQTPSNKVTEKGKYVELRCDPISGHTALYWYRQSLGQGPEFLIYFQGTGAADDSGLPNDRFFAVRPEGSVSTLKIQRTERGDSAVYLCASSTSGGPEEQFFGPGTRLTVL.

This chain uses TRBV5-1 with TRBJ1-6; D is undetermined. V was clipped by 4 bases and J by 0 bases, with 11 bases between them. Germline V gives CDR1 SGHRS, CDR2 YFSETQ. The CDR3 length is 16 residues. CDR3 sequence: CASSLGGSSYNSPLHF. The DNA for the CDR3 is TGCGCCAGCAGCCTGGGAGGGAGCTCCTATAATTCACCCCTCCACTTT.

The chain combines TRBV27 with TRBJ2-2; D is perhaps TRBD1 (5 bases). The CDR3 contains 16 residues. The V end lost 6 bases, the J end lost 5 bases, and 19 bases lay between the germline ends. Germline-derived CDR1 and CDR2 are MNHEY and SMNVEV (reference sequence). CDR3 in DNA: TGTGCCAGCAGACCCCCGGGCAGGGCTCAAACCGGGGAGCTGTTTTTT. The encoded protein is CASRPPGRAQTGELFF.

This chain links TRBV7-8 with TRBJ2-5; TRBD1 agrees at 7 bases. The last part of the DNA fits TRBJ2-7 better; the J call may be wrong. The CDR3 spans 14 residues. Germline V gene sequence: CDR1 SGHVS, CDR2 FQNEAQ. CDR3 sequence: CASSPPGQLYEQYF. CDR3 bases: TGTGCCAGCAGCCCCCCGGGACAGCTCTACGAGCAGTACTTC.

The gene calls are TRBV6-6 and TRBJ1-5; 7 nucleotides align to TRBD1. This CDR3 has 15 residues. The V gene end was trimmed by 6 bases and the J gene end by 1 base; junction bases not matched to a gene: 6. CDR1 and CDR2 (germline): MNHNY, SVGAGI (reference sequence). Written as DNA, the CDR3 is TGTGCCAGCAGCATGGACAGGCCCAGCAATCAGCCCCAGCATTTT. Translation: CASSMDRPSNQPQHF.

The chain combines TRBV7-2 with TRBJ2-3; TRBD2 matches at 10 bases. The CDR3 runs to 17 residues. The germline V gene encodes CDR1 SGHTA and CDR2 FQGNSA. With V trimmed by 1 base and J by 0 bases, 4 bases remained unmatched. The CDR3 DNA follows: TGTGCCAGCAGCTTAGTTAGCGGGGGGTCAAGCACAGATACGCAGTATTTT. Translated: CASSLVSGGSSTDTQYF.

Remarks on this clone: The junction does not match germline at one end; this may be a read error. The sample has other DNA sequences that encode this CDR3 too. The V call is TRBV7-7, the J call TRBJ2-2; D might be TRBD1 (6 bases). The CDR3 loop spans 17 amino acids. Germline assignment: CDR1 SSHAT and CDR2 FNYEAQ (reference sequence). In nucleotides, the CDR3 is TGCGCTAGCAGCTCCGGGGACAAGGGGGCGAACACCGGGGAGCTGTTTTTT. This gives the protein CASSSGDKGANTGELFF.

J is TRBJ2-3 and V is TRBV6-1; TRBD2 matches at 11 bases. Germline CDR1 MNHNS, CDR2 SASEGT. The CDR3 runs to 15 residues. Trimming cost V 3 bases and J 6 bases; bases outside gene matches: 5. The CDR3 loop reads CASSDSGGAADTQYF. CDR3 nucleotide sequence: TGTGCCAGCAGTGATAGCGGGGGGGCGGCCGATACGCAGTATTTT.

The chain couples TRBV5-1 to TRBJ1-5; D unclear. Trimming took 5 bases from V and 0 from J, leaving 12 bases between them. CDR1 is SGHRS and CDR2 is YFSETQ in the germline V gene. CDR3 length equals 15 residues. DNA of the CDR3: TGCGCCAGCAGTCCAGGACTAGATAGCAATCAGCCCCAGCATTTT. This sequence encodes CASSPGLDSNQPQHF.

The J gene is TRBJ2-7, the V gene TRBV5-1; D gene unclear. Per the germline V gene, CDR1 is SGHRS and CDR2 is YFSETQ. V lost 1 base to trimming and J lost 4 bases, with 6 bases between them. This CDR3 is built from 12 residues. The CDR3 region has the DNA TGCGCCAGCAGCTTGACCAGTTACGAGCAGTACTTC. Translating it yields CASSLTSYEQYF.

The V gene is TRBV9, the J gene TRBJ1-5, with TRBD1 matching 10 bases. There are 14 residues in the CDR3. Germline-derived CDR1 and CDR2 are SGDLS and YYNGEE. The V and J ends lost 3 bases and 6 bases, in that order; junction bases with no gene match: 3. CDR3 in amino acids: CASSAGTGVQPQHF. In nucleotides, the CDR3 is TGTGCCAGCAGCGCGGGGACAGGGGTTCAGCCCCAGCATTTT.

The gene calls are TRBV9 and TRBJ1-1; no clear D gene. This CDR3 contains 14 residues. Germline V gene lookup returns CDR1 SGDLS and CDR2 YYNGEE. Trimming removed 0 bases at V and 0 bases at J, with 6 bases between. CDR3 sequence reads: CASSVGHVNTEAFF. The CDR3 DNA follows: TGTGCCAGCAGCGTAGGGCATGTGAACACTGAAGCTTTCTTT.

The chain recombines TRBV6-6 with TRBJ2-5; 10 bases fit TRBD1. The CDR3 consists of 16 residues. Unmatched junction bases numbered 9, after V lost 2 bases and J lost 6 bases. From germline, CDR1 is MNHNY and CDR2 SVGAGI (reference sequence). The CDR3 protein is CASSYTGTGARKTQYF. DNA for the CDR3: TGTGCCAGCAGTTACACCGGGACAGGGGCCAGGAAGACCCAGTACTTC.

In regard to this clone: An end of the junction does not agree with germline; a read error may underlie this. This chain connects TRBV7-9 to TRBJ2-6; perhaps TRBD1 as D (6 bases). CDR1 SEHNR and CDR2 FQNEAQ come from the germline V gene (reference sequence). The CDR3 runs 18 residues. The CDR3 spells CSSSPPPGHNSGANVLTF. In nucleotides, the CDR3 is TGTTCCAGCAGCCCCCCCCCGGGACACAACTCTGGGGCCAACGTCCTGACTTTC.

The CDR3 protein is CASSSRGTGSSYEQYF. CDR3 sequence (DNA): TGTGCCAGCAGCTCACGTGGGACAGGGTCAAGTTACGAGCAGTACTTC. The rearrangement uses TRBV7-8 and TRBJ2-7, with 9 bases that match TRBD1. Trimming at V came to 4 bases and at J to 4 bases, leaving 11 bases not matched to a gene. The CDR3 contains 16 residues. The germline V gene encodes CDR1 SGHVS and CDR2 FQNEAQ. Full variable domain (missing parts from reference TRBV7-8 and TRBJ2-7): GAGVSQSPRYKVAKRGQDVALRCDPISGHVSLFWYQQALGQGPEFLTYFQNEAQLDKSGLPSDRFFAERPEGSVSTLKIQRTQQEDSAVYLCASSSRGTGSSYEQYFGPGTRLTVT.

This clone was observed a single time. The J gene is TRBJ2-7, the V gene TRBV6-5; perhaps TRBD1 as D (6 bases). Looked up from germline, CDR1 is MNHEY and CDR2 is SVGAGI. This CDR3 has 15 amino acids. V shed 6 bases and J shed 5 bases, with 20 bases lying between them. For the CDR3, the DNA is TGTGCCAGCAGCCGTAGGGTGTCAGGACAGAACGAGCAGTACTTC. It specifies CASSRRVSGQNEQYF.

V is TRBV10-1 and J is TRBJ1-4; 7 bases are shared with TRBD1. V gave up 10 bases and J gave up 6 bases; unmatched junction bases: 8. The CDR3 is made up of 13 amino acids. The germline CDR1 and CDR2 sequences are WNHNN and SYGVQD (reference sequence). Here the CDR3 DNA reads TGCGCCACCATAACAGGGGCTTATGAAAAACTGTTTTTT. Translated: CATITGAYEKLFF.

This clone was counted once. The chain links TRBV6-5 to TRBJ2-2; 7 bases are a match to TRBD2. This CDR3 is 15 amino acids long. The germline gives CDR1 MNHEY, CDR2 SVGAGI. Trimming removed 2 bases from V and 5 bases from J; junction bases left unmatched: 5. CDR3 DNA: TGTGCCAGCAGTTACACGGGGGGAGGAACCGGGGAGCTGTTTTTT. It is translated as CASSYTGGGTGELFF.

V gene TRBV5-4 combines with J gene TRBJ2-5; tentative D call: TRBD2 (5 bases). Deletions cut 6 bases from V and 4 bases from J, with 16 bases between. Per germline, CDR1 SGHNT and CDR2 YYREEE (reference sequence). The CDR3 spans 14 residues. CDR3 in amino acids: CASTIRGVGETQYF. In DNA, the CDR3 is TGTGCCAGCACTATCCGGGGAGTCGGAGAGACCCAGTACTTC.

The gene calls are TRBV6-1 and TRBJ2-5; 8 bases line up with TRBD2. The germline V gene has CDR1 MNHNS and CDR2 SASEGT. With 2 bases clipped from V and 4 bases from J, the junction kept 9 bases outside the gene matches. This CDR3 comprises 16 residues. The CDR3 region has the DNA TGTGCCAGCAGTGAACACTTGGGGCTAGCGGGAGAGACCCAGTACTTC. Translated, it gives CASSEHLGLAGETQYF.

The chain joins TRBV5-1 to TRBJ2-1; D gene unclear. The V gene lost 3 bases and the J gene lost 0 bases, with 10 bases spanning the gap. The CDR3 covers 15 residues. CDR1 SGHRS and CDR2 YFSETQ come from the germline V gene. CDR3 loop: CASSWSFDSYNEQFF. CDR3 nucleotides: TGCGCCAGCAGCTGGAGCTTCGACTCCTACAATGAGCAGTTCTTC.

The chain joins TRBV27 to TRBJ2-6, with 7 bases aligning to TRBD1. The V gene end was trimmed by 3 bases and the J gene end by 4 bases; junction bases not matched to a gene: 9. This CDR3 is built from 17 residues. Per germline, CDR1 MNHEY and CDR2 SMNVEV (reference sequence). The CDR3 coding sequence is TGTGCCAGCAGTTTCTGGTCAGGGGGTAACGGGGCCAACGTCCTGACTTTC. Protein product: CASSFWSGGNGANVLTF.

The rearrangement links TRBV7-9 to TRBJ1-2, with D perhaps matching TRBD1 (5 bases). Trimming stripped 0 bases from V and 6 bases from J, with 14 bases between. The CDR3 runs to 15 residues. Germline V CDR1 and CDR2: SEHNR, FQNEAQ (reference sequence). The CDR3 DNA follows: TGTGCCAGCAGCTTAGCTAATCCAGGGAACAATGGCTACACCTTC. It encodes CASSLANPGNNGYTF.

The rearrangement uses TRBV5-1 and TRBJ1-4; 9 positions match TRBD1. Trimming cost V 4 bases and J 14 bases; bases outside gene matches: 15. Germline V lookup: CDR1 SGHRS, CDR2 YFSETQ. The CDR3 runs to 15 residues. CDR3 sequence (DNA): TGCGCCAGCAGCCCGGGACAGGGCGGTAATGGCCCCCTGTTTTTT. It encodes CASSPGQGGNGPLFF.